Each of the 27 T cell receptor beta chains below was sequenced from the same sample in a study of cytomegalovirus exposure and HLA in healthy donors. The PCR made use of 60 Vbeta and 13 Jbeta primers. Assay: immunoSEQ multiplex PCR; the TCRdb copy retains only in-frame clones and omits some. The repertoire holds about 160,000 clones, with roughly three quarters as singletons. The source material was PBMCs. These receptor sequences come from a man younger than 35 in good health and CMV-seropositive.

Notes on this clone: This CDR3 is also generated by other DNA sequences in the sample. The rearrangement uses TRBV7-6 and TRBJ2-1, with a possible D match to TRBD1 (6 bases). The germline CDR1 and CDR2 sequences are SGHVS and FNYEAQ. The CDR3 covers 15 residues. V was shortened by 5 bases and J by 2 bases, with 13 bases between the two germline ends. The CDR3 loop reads CASSLGTMPYNEQFF. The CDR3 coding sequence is TGTGCCAGCAGCCTAGGGACAATGCCCTACAATGAGCAGTTCTTC.

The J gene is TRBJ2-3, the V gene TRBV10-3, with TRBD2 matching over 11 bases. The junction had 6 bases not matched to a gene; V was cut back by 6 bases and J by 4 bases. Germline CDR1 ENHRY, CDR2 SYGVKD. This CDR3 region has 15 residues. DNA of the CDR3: TGTGCCATCAGGAAGACTAGCGGGGTCTCAGATACGCAGTATTTT. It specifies CAIRKTSGVSDTQYF.

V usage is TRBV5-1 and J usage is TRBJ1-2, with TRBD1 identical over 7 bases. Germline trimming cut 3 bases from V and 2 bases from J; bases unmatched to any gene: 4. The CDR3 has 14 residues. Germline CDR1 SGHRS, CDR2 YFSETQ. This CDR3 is CASSSGGGNYGYTF. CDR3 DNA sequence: TGCGCCAGCAGCTCCGGAGGGGGCAACTATGGCTACACCTTC.

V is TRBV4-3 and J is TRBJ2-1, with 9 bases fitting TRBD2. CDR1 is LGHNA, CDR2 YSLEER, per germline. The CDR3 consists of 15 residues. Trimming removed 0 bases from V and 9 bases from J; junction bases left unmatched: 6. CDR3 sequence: CASSQDTRGGGEQFF. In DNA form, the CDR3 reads TGCGCCAGCAGCCAAGATACGCGGGGGGGCGGTGAGCAGTTCTTC.

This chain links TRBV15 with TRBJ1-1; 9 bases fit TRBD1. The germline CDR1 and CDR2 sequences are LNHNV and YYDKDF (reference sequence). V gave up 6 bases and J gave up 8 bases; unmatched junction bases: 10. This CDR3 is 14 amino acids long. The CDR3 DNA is TGTGCCACCAGTTCCCGGGACAGGGTAAGGGAAGCTTTCTTT. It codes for CATSSRDRVREAFF.

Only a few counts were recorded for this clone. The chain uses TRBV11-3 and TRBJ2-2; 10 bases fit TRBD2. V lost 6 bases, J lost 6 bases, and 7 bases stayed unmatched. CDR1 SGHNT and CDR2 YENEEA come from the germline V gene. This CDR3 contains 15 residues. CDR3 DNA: TGTGCCAGCAGTGCTAGCGGGAGTAACTCCGGGGAGCTGTTTTTT. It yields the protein CASSASGSNSGELFF.

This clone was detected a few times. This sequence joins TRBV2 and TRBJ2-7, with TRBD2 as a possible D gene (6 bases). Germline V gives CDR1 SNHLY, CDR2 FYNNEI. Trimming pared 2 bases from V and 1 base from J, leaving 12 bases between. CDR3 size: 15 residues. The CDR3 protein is CASSETSHPSYEQYF. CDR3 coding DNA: TGTGCCAGCAGTGAAACTAGCCATCCGTCCTACGAGCAGTACTTC. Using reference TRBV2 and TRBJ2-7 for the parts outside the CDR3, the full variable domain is EPEVTQTPSHQVTQMGQEVILRCVPISNHLYFYWYRQILGQKVEFLVSFYNNEISEKSEIFDDQFSVERPDGSNFTLKIRSTKLEDSAMYFCASSETSHPSYEQYFGPGTRLTVT.

In nucleotides, the CDR3 is TGTGCCAGCAGTTTCCAACAGGGTAAAAGCAATCAGCCCCAGCATTTT. Its protein is CASSFQQGKSNQPQHF. The rearrangement joins TRBV2 to TRBJ1-5, with D possibly being TRBD1 (6 bases). V was pared by 5 bases and J by 1 base, with 15 bases between. Germline CDR1 SNHLY, CDR2 FYNNEI. This CDR3 contains 16 residues.

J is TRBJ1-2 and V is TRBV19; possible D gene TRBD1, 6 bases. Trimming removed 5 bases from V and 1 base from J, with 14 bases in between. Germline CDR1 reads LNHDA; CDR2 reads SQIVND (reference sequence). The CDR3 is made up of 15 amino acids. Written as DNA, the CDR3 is TGTGCCAGTAGTCCAGCAGGGGTACATAACTATGGCTACACCTTC. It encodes CASSPAGVHNYGYTF.

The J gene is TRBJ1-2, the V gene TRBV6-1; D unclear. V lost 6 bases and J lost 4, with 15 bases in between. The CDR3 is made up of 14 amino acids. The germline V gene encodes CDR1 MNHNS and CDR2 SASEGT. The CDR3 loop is CASRRAEGPYGYTF. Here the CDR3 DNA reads TGTGCCAGCAGGAGGGCCGAGGGCCCCTATGGCTACACCTTC.

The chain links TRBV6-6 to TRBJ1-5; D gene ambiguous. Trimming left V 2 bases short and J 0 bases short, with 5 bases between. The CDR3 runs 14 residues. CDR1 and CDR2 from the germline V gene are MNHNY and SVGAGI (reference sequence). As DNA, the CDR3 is TGTGCCAGCAGTTACACACATAGCAATCAGCCCCAGCATTTT. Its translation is CASSYTHSNQPQHF.

In DNA, the CDR3 is TGTGCCAGCAGCGTAGTATACGAGCAGTACTTC. Its translation: CASSVVYEQYF. The chain combines TRBV6-1 with TRBJ2-7; D gene ambiguous. The CDR3 is made up of 11 amino acids. Per germline, CDR1 MNHNS and CDR2 SASEGT. V was pared by 6 bases and J by 4 bases, with 7 bases between.

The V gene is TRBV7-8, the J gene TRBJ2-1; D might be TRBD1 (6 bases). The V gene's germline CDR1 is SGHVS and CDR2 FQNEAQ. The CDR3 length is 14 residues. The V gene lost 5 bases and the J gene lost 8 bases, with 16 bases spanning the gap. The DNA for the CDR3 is TGTGCCAGCAGCCGGGACACCCCTACCGATGAGCAGTTCTTC. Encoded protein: CASSRDTPTDEQFF.

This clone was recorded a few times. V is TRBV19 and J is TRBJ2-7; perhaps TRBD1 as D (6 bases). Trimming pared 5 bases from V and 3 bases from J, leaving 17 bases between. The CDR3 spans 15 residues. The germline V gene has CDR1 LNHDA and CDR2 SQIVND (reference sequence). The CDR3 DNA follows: TGTGCCAGTAGTGTCAGGGGCCCCCCCAGCTACGAGCAGTACTTC. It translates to CASSVRGPPSYEQYF.

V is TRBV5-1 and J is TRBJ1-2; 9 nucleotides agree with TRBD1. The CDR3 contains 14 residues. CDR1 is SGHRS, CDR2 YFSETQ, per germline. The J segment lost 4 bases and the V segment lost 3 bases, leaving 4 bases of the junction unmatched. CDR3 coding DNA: TGCGCCAGCAGCTCGGGACAGGGTGGCTATGGCTACACCTTC. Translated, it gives CASSSGQGGYGYTF.

The CDR3 DNA follows: TGTGCTAGTGGTTTCTTTGGGGACAGGTATTTAGATACGCAGTATTTT. Translated, it gives CASGFFGDRYLDTQYF. V usage is TRBV12-5 and J usage is TRBJ2-3, with 8 positions matching TRBD1. V was pared by 3 bases and J by 5 bases, with 10 bases of the junction left unmatched. Germline V CDR1 and CDR2: LGHNT, FRNRAP. The CDR3 is 16 amino acids.

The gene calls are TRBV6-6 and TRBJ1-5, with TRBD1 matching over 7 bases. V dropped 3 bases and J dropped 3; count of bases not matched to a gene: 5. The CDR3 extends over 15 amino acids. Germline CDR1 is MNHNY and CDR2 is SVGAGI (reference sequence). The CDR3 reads CASSYRQGYNQPQHF. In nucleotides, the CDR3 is TGTGCCAGCAGTTATAGACAGGGATACAATCAGCCCCAGCATTTT.

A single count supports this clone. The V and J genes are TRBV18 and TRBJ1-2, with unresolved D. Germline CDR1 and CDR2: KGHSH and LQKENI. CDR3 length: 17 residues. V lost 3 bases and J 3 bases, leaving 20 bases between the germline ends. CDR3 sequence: CASSPTRTLPGDYGYTF. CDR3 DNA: TGTGCCAGCTCACCCACTAGGACCCTGCCGGGCGACTATGGCTACACCTTC.

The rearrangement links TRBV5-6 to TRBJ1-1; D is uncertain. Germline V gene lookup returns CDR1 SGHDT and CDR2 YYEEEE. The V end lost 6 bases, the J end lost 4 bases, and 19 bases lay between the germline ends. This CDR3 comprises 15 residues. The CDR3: CASNIVGQAFTEAFF. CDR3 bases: TGTGCCAGCAACATCGTCGGTCAGGCCTTCACTGAAGCTTTCTTT.

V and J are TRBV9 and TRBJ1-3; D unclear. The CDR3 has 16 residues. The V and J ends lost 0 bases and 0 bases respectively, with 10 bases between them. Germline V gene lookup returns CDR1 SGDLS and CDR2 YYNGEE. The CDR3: CASSVDGGTSGNTIYF. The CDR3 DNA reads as TGTGCCAGCAGCGTAGATGGCGGCACCTCTGGAAACACCATATATTTT.

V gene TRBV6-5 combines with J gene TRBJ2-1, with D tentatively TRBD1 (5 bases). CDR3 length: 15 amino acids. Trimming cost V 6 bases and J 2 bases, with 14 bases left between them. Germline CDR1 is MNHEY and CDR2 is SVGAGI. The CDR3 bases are TGTGCCAGCAGAACCAGGGTTACCCCCTACAATGAGCAGTTCTTC. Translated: CASRTRVTPYNEQFF.

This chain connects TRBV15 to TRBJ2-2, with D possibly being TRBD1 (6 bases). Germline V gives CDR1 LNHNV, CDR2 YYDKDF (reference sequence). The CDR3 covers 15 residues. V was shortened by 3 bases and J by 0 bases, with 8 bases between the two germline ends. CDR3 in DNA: TGTGCCACCAGCAGGGACAGTCCGAACACCGGGGAGCTGTTTTTT. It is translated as CATSRDSPNTGELFF.

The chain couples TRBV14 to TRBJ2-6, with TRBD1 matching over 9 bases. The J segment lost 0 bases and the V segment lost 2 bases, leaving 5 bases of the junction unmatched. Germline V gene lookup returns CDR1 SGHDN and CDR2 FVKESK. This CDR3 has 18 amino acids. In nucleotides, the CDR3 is TGTGCCAGCAGCCAACGAGGACAGGGGATCTCTGGGGCCAACGTCCTGACTTTC. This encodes CASSQRGQGISGANVLTF.

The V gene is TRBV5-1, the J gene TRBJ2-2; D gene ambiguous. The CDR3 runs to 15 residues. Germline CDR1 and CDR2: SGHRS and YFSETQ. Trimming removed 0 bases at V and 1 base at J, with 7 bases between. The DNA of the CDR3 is TGCGCCAGCAGCTTGGCCGGAGAGAACACCGGGGAGCTGTTTTTT. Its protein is CASSLAGENTGELFF.

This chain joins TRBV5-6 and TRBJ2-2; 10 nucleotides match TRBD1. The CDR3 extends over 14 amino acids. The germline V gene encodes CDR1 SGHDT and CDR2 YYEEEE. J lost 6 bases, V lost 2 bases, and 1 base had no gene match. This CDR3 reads CASSFGTGAGELFF. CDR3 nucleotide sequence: TGTGCCAGCAGCTTCGGGACAGGGGCCGGGGAGCTGTTTTTT.

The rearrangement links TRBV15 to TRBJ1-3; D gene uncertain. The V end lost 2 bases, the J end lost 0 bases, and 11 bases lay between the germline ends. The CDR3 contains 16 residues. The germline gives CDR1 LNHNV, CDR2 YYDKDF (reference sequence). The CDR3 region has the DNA TGTGCCACCAGCAGAAAGAGGGAGAGCTCTGGAAACACCATATATTTT. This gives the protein CATSRKRESSGNTIYF.

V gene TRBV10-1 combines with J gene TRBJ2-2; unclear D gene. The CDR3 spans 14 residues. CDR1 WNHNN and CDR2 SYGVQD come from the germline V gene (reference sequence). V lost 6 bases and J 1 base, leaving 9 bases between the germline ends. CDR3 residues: CASSEQQNTGELFF. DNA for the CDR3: TGCGCCAGCAGCGAACAGCAGAACACCGGGGAGCTGTTTTTT.